The next 32 T cell receptor beta chains were all read from a single sample in a study of identical twins. TCRdb fed the 5' RACE reads into MiXCR, producing one record per CDR3 protein. The data show 400,000 to 550,000 distinct CDR3 sequences, with around 15% seen just once and about 0.94% held by the top ten. The same data also went into a second study, on yellow fever vaccine responses in identical twins.

The sample was CD4+ T cells sorted from blood. Receptors were obtained from a woman aged 18-30 years in good health.

The chain has TRBV20-1 and TRBJ2-1; D remains unclear. Trimming shortened V by 5 bases and J by 0 bases, and 8 bases separated the two germline ends. CDR1 and CDR2 from the germline V gene are DFQATT and SNEGSKA (reference sequence). The CDR3 is made up of 13 amino acids. The CDR3 nucleotides read TGCAGTGCTGGCCGGAGCTCCTACAATGAGCAGTTCTTC. Amino acids: CSAGRSSYNEQFF.

The chain combines TRBV29-1 with TRBJ2-5; TRBD1 aligns across 7 bases. Per the germline V gene, CDR1 is SQVTM and CDR2 is ANQGSEA. The V and J ends lost 6 bases and 5 bases, in that order; junction bases with no gene match: 6. CDR3 length: 12 residues. CDR3 loop: CSVAQGYETQYF. The CDR3 region has the DNA TGCAGCGTAGCACAGGGGTATGAGACCCAGTACTTC.

This clonotype turned up a few times. CDR3 in DNA: TGCAGCGTGGGGACAGGGATTGGGCAGCCCCAGCATTTT. It codes for CSVGTGIGQPQHF. The chain links TRBV29-1 to TRBJ1-5, with 9 bases identical to TRBD1. Germline CDR1 SQVTM, CDR2 ANQGSEA. J was trimmed by 7 bases and V by 6 bases; bases with no gene match: 7. This CDR3 is 13 amino acids long. Looking up the rest from reference TRBV29-1 and TRBJ1-5 gives the full variable domain: SAVISQKPSRDICQRGTSLTIQCQVDSQVTMMFWYRQQPGQSLTLIATANQGSEATYESGFVIDKFPISRPNLTFSTLTVSNMSPEDSSIYLCSVGTGIGQPQHFGDGTRLSIL.

This clonotype has only a few counts. The chain carries TRBV20-1 and TRBJ1-1; D unresolved. Looked up from germline, CDR1 is DFQATT and CDR2 is SNEGSKA (reference sequence). This CDR3 is 10 amino acids long. With 6 bases removed from V and 3 bases from J, the gap between germline ends came to 5 bases. The chain's CDR3 is CSAGDTEAFF. As DNA, the CDR3 is TGCAGTGCCGGTGACACTGAAGCTTTCTTT.

This clonotype was detected only a few times. This sequence joins TRBV7-9 and TRBJ1-1, with 9 bases identical to TRBD1. The germline CDR1 and CDR2 sequences are SEHNR and FQNEAQ (reference sequence). There are 14 residues in the CDR3. The trim removed 4 bases at V and 3 bases at J, leaving 3 bases unmatched. The CDR3 region is CASSSRQGDTEAFF. CDR3 in DNA: TGTGCCAGCAGCTCACGACAGGGGGACACTGAAGCTTTCTTT.

In its sample, this clonotype was seen a few times. Here the CDR3 reads CASRPRDGASHIQYF. CDR3 DNA sequence: TGTGCCAGCAGACCCCGGGACGGAGCTAGCCACATTCAGTACTTC. The rearrangement links TRBV6-1 to TRBJ2-4; D might be TRBD1 or TRBD2, each matching 5 bases. Per germline, CDR1 MNHNS and CDR2 SASEGT. Trimming stripped 6 bases from V and 8 bases from J, with 20 bases between. This CDR3 region has 15 residues.

This clonotype was observed a handful of times. The chain joins TRBV5-1 to TRBJ2-7; a possible D gene is TRBD2 (6 bases). Looked up from germline, CDR1 is SGHRS and CDR2 is YFSETQ. The CDR3 has 17 residues. V was cut by 0 bases and J by 3 bases, with 19 bases left in between. This chain's CDR3 is CASSLGNGPGVFYEQYF. The CDR3 DNA is TGCGCCAGCAGCTTGGGGAACGGGCCGGGGGTGTTCTACGAGCAGTACTTC.

This clonotype was seen a few times. A junction boundary mismatches the germline segment, possibly from a read error. The chain combines TRBV7-7 with TRBJ2-2; D remains unclear. This CDR3 has 12 amino acids. Germline CDR1 SSHAT, CDR2 FNYEAQ (reference sequence). The CDR3 nucleotides are TGTGCTAGCAGCCCCTACACCGGGGAGCTGTTTTTT. This translates into CASSPYTGELFF.

This chain links TRBV4-2 with TRBJ2-7; TRBD1 matches at 9 bases. Germline V gives CDR1 LGHNA, CDR2 YNFKEQ. J lost 6 bases, V lost 0 bases, and 6 bases had no gene match. The length of the CDR3 is 15 residues. CDR3 sequence reads: CASSQEGGQGREQYF. The DNA for the CDR3 is TGTGCCAGCAGCCAAGAGGGGGGACAGGGACGCGAGCAGTACTTC.

In this sample, this clonotype turned up many times. V is TRBV20-1 and J is TRBJ2-2; 14 bases fit TRBD2. The germline gives CDR1 DFQATT, CDR2 SNEGSKA (reference sequence). J was trimmed by 5 bases and V by 3 bases; bases with no gene match: 2. This CDR3 has 15 residues. CDR3 region: CSARTSGRGTGELFF. As DNA, the CDR3 is TGCAGTGCTAGGACTAGCGGGAGGGGTACCGGGGAGCTGTTTTTT.

As for this clonotype: One end of the junction fails to match germline, which may point to a read error. This chain connects TRBV27 to TRBJ2-4, with D tentatively TRBD1 or TRBD2 (5 bases each). Germline CDR1 MNHEY, CDR2 SMNVEV (reference sequence). The CDR3 is 19 amino acids. For the CDR3, the DNA is TGTACCAGCAGTTTAGGAGGTGGGCAGGGCCAGCTAGCCAAAAACATTCAGTACTTC. Translation: CTSSLGGGQGQLAKNIQYF.

This clonotype was observed many times. The rearrangement uses TRBV5-1 and TRBJ2-3, with D unresolved. V was clipped by 2 bases and J by 2 bases, with 6 bases between them. This CDR3 comprises 13 residues. Looked up from germline, CDR1 is SGHRS and CDR2 is YFSETQ. The CDR3 region is CASSFGNTDTQYF. The CDR3 bases are TGCGCCAGCAGCTTTGGAAACACAGATACGCAGTATTTT.

The rearrangement links TRBV5-1 to TRBJ2-1; the match to TRBD1 covers 7 bases. Unmatched junction bases numbered 6, after V lost 4 bases and J lost 2 bases. This CDR3 is built from 15 residues. The germline CDR1 and CDR2 sequences are SGHRS and YFSETQ. This CDR3 is CASSLSGTAYNEQFF. The CDR3 coding sequence is TGCGCCAGCAGCCTCTCCGGGACAGCCTACAATGAGCAGTTCTTC. Filled out from reference TRBV5-1 and TRBJ2-1, the complete variable domain reads KAGVTQTPRYLIKTRGQQVTLSCSPISGHRSVSWYQQTPGQGLQFLFEYFSETQRNKGNFPGRFSGRQFSNSRSEMNVSTLELGDSALYLCASSLSGTAYNEQFFGPGTRLTVL.

The chain joins TRBV24-1 to TRBJ2-3; maybe TRBD1 (6 bases). Trimming stripped 5 bases from V and 4 bases from J, with 24 bases between. The germline gives CDR1 KGHDR, CDR2 SFDVKD. The CDR3 is 18 residues long. The CDR3 bases are TGTGCCACCAGTGGCGTATACAGGGAGATGGGCCACGCAGATACGCAGTATTTT. Residues: CATSGVYREMGHADTQYF.

This clonotype appeared many times. The chain has TRBV7-2 and TRBJ2-7; the D is unclear. CDR1 is SGHTA and CDR2 is FQGNSA in the germline V gene. This CDR3 is 14 amino acids long. The V end was cut by 1 base, the J end by 0 bases, with 7 bases between. CDR3 protein: CASSLESSSYEQYF. In nucleotides, the CDR3 is TGTGCCAGCAGCTTAGAATCTAGCTCCTACGAGCAGTACTTC.

This chain connects TRBV29-1 to TRBJ2-3; TRBD1 might be the D (6 bases). The CDR3 length is 12 residues. Germline V gene lookup returns CDR1 SQVTM and CDR2 ANQGSEA. Trimming removed 5 bases at V and 4 bases at J, with 10 bases between. The CDR3 DNA reads TGCAGCGTTTCGACAGGCCCAGATACGCAGTATTTT. The encoded protein is CSVSTGPDTQYF.

This clonotype was found once. The chain combines TRBV7-8 with TRBJ2-3; no clear D gene. The length of the CDR3 is 14 residues. V lost 2 bases and J 2 bases, leaving 8 bases between the germline ends. From germline, CDR1 is SGHVS and CDR2 FQNEAQ. The CDR3 protein is CASSLLRNTDTQYF. The CDR3 coding sequence is TGTGCCAGCAGCTTATTGCGGAACACAGATACGCAGTATTTT.

This clonotype showed up just a few times. The rearrangement joins TRBV6-2 or TRBV6-3 to TRBJ2-1; the D is unclear. CDR1 is MNHEY, CDR2 SVGEGT, per germline. The CDR3 is made up of 15 amino acids. The germline V and J ends were trimmed by 3 bases and 4 bases, with 13 bases remaining between them. The CDR3 region has the DNA TGTGCCAGCAGTTATGTCAGGTCCTATTACAATGAGCAGTTCTTC. The encoded protein is CASSYVRSYYNEQFF.

For this clonotype: This could be a read error, since a much larger clone is one nucleotide away. The V and J genes are TRBV11-3 and TRBJ2-7; perhaps TRBD2 as D (5 bases). The germline CDR1 and CDR2 sequences are SGHNT and YENEEA. This CDR3 contains 13 residues. V lost 1 base and J 3 bases, leaving 7 bases between the germline ends. CDR3 loop: CASSLGEGYEQYF. Written as DNA, the CDR3 is TGTGCCAGCAGCTTAGGAGAGGGCTACGAGCAGTACTTC.

This clonotype has only a few counts. The chain uses TRBV7-9 and TRBJ1-3; weak D call: TRBD1 (6 bases). The CDR3 consists of 15 residues. Germline values: CDR1 SEHNR, CDR2 FQNEAQ (reference sequence). Between the trimmed V and J ends, which lost 9 bases and 2 bases, there was a span of 17 bases. DNA of the CDR3: TGTGCCAGTAGTGGGGGGCAGACCGCTGGAAACACCATATATTTT. Translating it yields CASSGGQTAGNTIYF.

This chain joins TRBV4-3 and TRBJ2-7; D is unclear. This CDR3 has 15 amino acids. The V end was cut by 0 bases, the J end by 3 bases, with 12 bases between. Germline CDR1 and CDR2: LGHNA and YSLEER. The DNA for the CDR3 is TGCGCCAGCAGCCAAGATTTCAACTACTACTACGAGCAGTACTTC. Translated, it gives CASSQDFNYYYEQYF.

The sample holds many counts of this clonotype. The V call is TRBV29-1, the J call TRBJ2-7; 11 bases line up with TRBD2. The V gene's germline CDR1 is SQVTM and CDR2 ANQGSEA. Losses at the gene ends were 4 bases for V and 2 bases for J; bases not matched to a gene: 1. The CDR3 is 13 residues long. The CDR3 nucleotides are TGCAGCGTTGCGACTAGCGGGACCTACGAGCAGTACTTC. Its translation is CSVATSGTYEQYF.

There are a few counts of this clonotype. The rearrangement links TRBV24-1 to TRBJ2-5; 10 positions agree with TRBD1. After removal of 4 bases from V and 4 bases from J, the junction contained 8 bases not matched to a gene. The CDR3 runs to 16 residues. Germline-derived CDR1 and CDR2 are KGHDR and SFDVKD. CDR3 nucleotide sequence: TGTGCCACCAGTGACTTAGGGACAGGGGAGACAGAGACCCAGTACTTC. It codes for CATSDLGTGETETQYF.

The genes are TRBV30 and TRBJ1-1; D unresolved. V lost 0 bases to trimming and J lost 6 bases, with 5 bases between them. Germline lookup yields CDR1 GTSNPN and CDR2 SVGIG (reference sequence). The CDR3 is 11 residues long. The CDR3 reads CAWSVEAEAFF. CDR3 nucleotides: TGTGCCTGGAGTGTAGAGGCTGAAGCTTTCTTT.

Only a few counts were recorded for this clonotype. The J gene is TRBJ2-7, the V gene TRBV9, with D hard to call. The CDR3 has 14 amino acids. The germline gives CDR1 SGDLS, CDR2 YYNGEE. The germline V and J ends were trimmed by 0 bases and 3 bases, with 10 bases remaining between them. The CDR3 protein is CASSVGADFYEQYF. For the CDR3, the DNA is TGTGCCAGCAGCGTAGGTGCAGACTTCTACGAGCAGTACTTC.

This clonotype was counted a few times. This rearrangement joins TRBV20-1 to TRBJ2-1; no clear D. CDR3 length: 13 amino acids. Germline loops: CDR1 DFQATT, CDR2 SNEGSKA (reference sequence). With 0 bases removed from V and 7 bases from J, the gap between germline ends came to 10 bases. The CDR3: CSARDARNNEQFF. CDR3 nucleotide sequence: TGCAGTGCTAGAGATGCAAGGAATAATGAGCAGTTCTTC.

The rearrangement links TRBV20-1 to TRBJ2-7, with TRBD1 as a possible D gene (5 bases). In germline, CDR1 is DFQATT, CDR2 SNEGSKA (reference sequence). The germline V and J ends were trimmed by 3 bases and 3 bases, with 9 bases remaining between them. The CDR3 spans 12 residues. This CDR3 is CSARWQGYEQYF. The DNA of the CDR3 is TGCAGTGCTAGGTGGCAGGGCTACGAGCAGTACTTC.

This clonotype was detected ten times or more. The gene calls are TRBV7-3 and TRBJ2-1; possibly TRBD1 for D (5 bases). The CDR3 runs to 17 residues. In germline, CDR1 is SGHTA, CDR2 FQGTGA. The V and J ends lost 3 bases and 0 bases respectively, with 15 bases between them. CDR3 DNA: TGTGCCAGCAGCTTTCGGCCAATAGACAGCTCCTACAATGAGCAGTTCTTC. Translating gives CASSFRPIDSSYNEQFF.

This clonotype has just a few counts. V and J are TRBV7-8 and TRBJ2-1; D is unclear. This CDR3 is built from 14 residues. Trimming stripped 3 bases from V and 9 bases from J, with 15 bases between. Germline loops: CDR1 SGHVS, CDR2 FQNEAQ. CDR3 DNA: TGTGCCAGCAGCTTGTTGGACGGAAAGGGTGAGCAGTTCTTC. This sequence encodes CASSLLDGKGEQFF.

There are a few counts of this clonotype. The V call is TRBV6-1, the J call TRBJ2-3, with 8 bases matching TRBD2. Germline loops: CDR1 MNHNS, CDR2 SASEGT. The CDR3 is 14 residues long. Trimming removed 11 bases from V and 4 bases from J; junction bases left unmatched: 11. This CDR3 is CASWSGGRADTQYF. The DNA of the CDR3 is TGTGCCTCCTGGAGCGGGGGTCGGGCAGATACGCAGTATTTT.

This rearrangement joins TRBV20-1 to TRBJ2-1; 7 bases map to TRBD2. This CDR3 is 14 amino acids long. The germline gives CDR1 DFQATT, CDR2 SNEGSKA (reference sequence). Trimming took 5 bases from V and 6 from J; bases not matched to a gene: 10. The CDR3 bases are TGCAGTGCTGGACCGTGGGGGGGTCGCAATGAGCAGTTCTTC. The encoded protein is CSAGPWGGRNEQFF.

The rearrangement uses TRBV28 and TRBJ1-2; no firm D call. Germline V gives CDR1 MDHEN, CDR2 SYDVKM. The CDR3 contains 14 residues. V lost 4 bases and J lost 1, with 10 bases in between. The CDR3 DNA follows: TGTGCCAGCAGTTCGCAGGAAAATAACTATGGCTACACCTTC. It is translated as CASSSQENNYGYTF.